This record looks at one TCR beta chain sequence and its context. Sequencing used immunoSEQ multiplex PCR; TCRdb keeps in-frame clones, though not all of them. The sample lists fewer than 250,000 clones, roughly 80% occurring once. The germline V gene has CDR1 KGHDR and CDR2 SFDVKD. The ends were cut back, 4 bases at V and 0 bases at J, with 15 bases in the middle. The CDR3 is 17 residues long. This specimen belongs to a study of blood T cell repertoires in COVID-19. The sequencing input was peripheral blood. This clonotype was obtained from a woman aged 45 to 65 with acute or convalescent COVID-19. The chain has TRBV24-1 and TRBJ1-5; the D gene is possibly TRBD1 (6 bases). CDR3 protein: CATSEAGGANSNQPQHF. DNA of the CDR3: TGTGCCACCAGTGAGGCCGGGGGGGCTAATAGCAATCAGCCCCAGCATTTT.